The rows below give T cell receptor beta chains drawn from one sample of a study of T cell changes during pregnancy in multiple sclerosis. Here immunoSEQ multiplex PCR was the method, and the copy in TCRdb shows in-frame clones only, minus some. The sample holds some 100,000 clones; more than 85% are singletons and the top ten take about 3.1%. Sequencing used peripheral blood, obtained in the second trimester of pregnancy. The receptors stem from a female donor with multiple sclerosis, enrolled in a pregnancy study. The CDR3 runs from the conserved cysteine through the conserved F or W. A D gene is named only where the DNA matches it firmly. Clone size is not always given. Where it is, it says once, few, many or a class for expanded clones.

V gene	clone size	J gene	D gene	CDR3 DNA	CDR3 protein
TRBV2	-	TRBJ2-2	-	TGTGCCAGCAGTGAAGCCAGGGTCCCCGGGGAGCTGTTTTTT	CASSEARVPGELFF
TRBV28	-	TRBJ2-7	TRBD2	TGTGCCGAACGGGCTAGCGGTTCCTACGAGCAGTACTTC	CAERASGSYEQYF
TRBV6-4	-	TRBJ2-1	TRBD2	TGTGCCAGCAGTGCGTATAGCGGGAGCCCTTACAATGAGCAGTTCTTC	CASSAYSGSPYNEQFF
TRBV2	-	TRBJ2-5	-	TGTGCCAGCAGAAGGGGTCAGCTCTACCAAGAGACCCAGTACTTC	CASRRGQLYQETQYF
TRBV23-1	-	TRBJ2-1	TRBD2	TGCGCCAGCAGTCAATGGTTCGGGGGGGTCGGTTGGAATGAGCAGTTCTTC	CASSQWFGGVGWNEQFF
TRBV25-1	-	TRBJ1-2	-	TGTGCCAGCCAGCCCCCTGGACAGCGTAACTATGGCTACACCTTC	CASQPPGQRNYGYTF
TRBV14	few	TRBJ1-4	-	TGTGCCAGCTCCCGAGGCACTAATGAAAAACTGTTTTTT	CASSRGTNEKLFF
TRBV7-9	-	TRBJ2-3	-	TGTGCCAGCAGCTTTGTGTCGGCAGATACGCAGTATTTT	CASSFVSADTQYF
TRBV6-4	-	TRBJ2-1	-	TGTGCCAGCAGAGAGGGGGGGGAAAATGAGCAGTTCTTC	CASREGGENEQFF
TRBV27	once	TRBJ2-1	TRBD2	TGTGCCAGCAGTTTATCGGTTAGCGGGAACAATGAGCAGTTCTTC	CASSLSVSGNNEQFF
TRBV30	-	TRBJ1-2	TRBD1	TGTGCCTGGAGCCTAGCCCAGGGGGACAACTATGGCTACACCTTC	CAWSLAQGDNYGYTF
TRBV28	-	TRBJ1-2	TRBD1	TGTGCCAGCAGTCCCAGGACAGGGGAAGGCTACACCTTC	CASSPRTGEGYTF